The 7 T cell receptor beta chains reported below all come from one sample, sequenced in a study of shared clonotypes between healthy human individuals. The method was immunoSEQ multiplex PCR; TCRdb's version includes in-frame clones alone and lacks a portion of them. The profile covers some 2,000,000 clones, with about 95% appearing a single time and 1.1% taken by the ten largest. CD8 cells regarded as naive lacked CD45RO, were positively chosen for CCR7, and omitted terminally differentiated effector memory CD45RA+ cells. Specimen: naive CD8+ T cells sorted from blood. All receptors derive from a young man in good health.

The J gene is TRBJ2-3, the V gene TRBV13; 10 bases map to TRBD2. J lost 2 bases, V lost 5 bases, and 4 bases had no gene match. The CDR3 has 15 amino acids. Germline V gene data show CDR1 as PRHDT and CDR2 as FYEKMQ (reference sequence). CDR3 DNA sequence: TGTGCCAGCAGCACCGGGACTAGCGACACAGATACGCAGTATTTT. It encodes CASSTGTSDTDTQYF.

The chain joins TRBV28 to TRBJ1-1; 7 bases are a match to TRBD1. Looked up from germline, CDR1 is MDHEN and CDR2 is SYDVKM. The V segment lost 6 bases and the J segment 5 bases; nucleotides outside the gene matches: 9. The CDR3 sequence is 14 residues long. Written as DNA, the CDR3 is TGTGCCAGCAGAATGACAGGGAAGCTGACTGAAGCTTTCTTT. Amino acid sequence: CASRMTGKLTEAFF. Combining the CDR3 with reference TRBV28 and TRBJ1-1 gives the whole variable domain DVKVTQSSRYLVKRTGEKVFLECVQDMDHENMFWYRQDPGLGLRLIYFSYDVKMKEKGDIPEGYSVSREKKERFSLILESASTNQTSMYLCASRMTGKLTEAFFGQGTRLTVV.

This chain links TRBV4-1 with TRBJ1-1; 11 bases are shared with TRBD1. Germline CDR1 reads MGHRA; CDR2 reads YSYEKL. The CDR3 sequence is 19 residues long. V dropped 3 bases and J dropped 3; count of bases not matched to a gene: 15. CDR3 sequence reads: CASSQFPGQGVGKDTEAFF. DNA for the CDR3: TGCGCCAGCAGCCAGTTTCCGGGACAGGGGGTTGGTAAGGACACTGAAGCTTTCTTT.

As to this clone: Different DNA sequences within this sample yield the same CDR3. V usage is TRBV20-1 and J usage is TRBJ2-7; D is undetermined. The germline gives CDR1 DFQATT, CDR2 SNEGSKA (reference sequence). Trimming took off 3 bases at V and 3 bases at J, with 6 bases between the two ends. CDR3 length: 11 residues. This CDR3 is CSARIGYEQYF. CDR3 bases: TGCAGTGCTAGGATCGGCTACGAGCAGTACTTC.

Turning to this clone: This CDR3 is also generated by other DNA sequences in the sample. The chain combines TRBV18 with TRBJ2-7, with D perhaps TRBD2 (5 bases). From germline, CDR1 is KGHSH and CDR2 LQKENI. The CDR3 sequence is 13 residues long. The ends were cut back, 3 bases at V and 0 bases at J, with 6 bases in the middle. CDR3 coding DNA: TGTGCCAGCTCACCGGGAGCCTCCTACGAGCAGTACTTC. Protein product: CASSPGASYEQYF.

Many counts were recorded for this clone. The rearrangement links TRBV30 to TRBJ1-1; D gene unclear. This CDR3 has 14 residues. The germline V gene encodes CDR1 GTSNPN and CDR2 SVGIG (reference sequence). The germline V and J ends were trimmed by 0 bases and 1 base, with 9 bases remaining between them. The CDR3 coding sequence is TGTGCCTGGAGTGTACTAGCCAGGAACACTGAAGCTTTCTTT. Translated: CAWSVLARNTEAFF.

Details on this clone: Being one base from a much bigger clone, this may be a read error. Additional DNA sequences in this sample encode the identical CDR3. This chain uses TRBV27 with TRBJ2-5; no clear D. CDR1 is MNHEY, CDR2 SMNVEV, per germline (reference sequence). CDR3 size: 11 residues. V lost 6 bases and J 5 bases, leaving 7 bases between the germline ends. This chain's CDR3 is CASSLGETQYF. CDR3 DNA: TGTGCCAGCAGCTTGGGCGAGACCCAGTACTTC.